What follows describes a single T cell receptor beta chain. The source of the sample is a study of blood T cell repertoires in COVID-19. Study at large: Spain, Italy and the United States supplied samples that represented acute and convalescent COVID-19. PBMCs, B-cell-depleted T cells, or T cells provided the cDNA or gDNA that made up the material.

Original handling: Amplification of reference gene primers provided the estimated nucleated cell counts. TCRdb's copy holds only in-frame clones and misses some; the assay was immunoSEQ multiplex PCR. V and J calls and clone size are as listed in that table; D and trimming were resolved from the DNA. This table holds tens of thousands of clones, more than 60% found once. This CDR3 contains 14 residues. Trimming stripped 3 bases from V and 5 bases from J, with 8 bases between. Germline V gives CDR1 MNHEY, CDR2 SMNVEV (reference sequence). The TCR sequence derives from a woman between 45 and 65 years old with active or convalescent COVID-19. This chain joins TRBV27 and TRBJ1-6; no firm D call. Sequenced: peripheral blood. Written as DNA, the CDR3 is TGTGCCAGCAGTTTCCGGGTCGATAATTCACCCCTCCACTTT. Amino acids: CASSFRVDNSPLHF.